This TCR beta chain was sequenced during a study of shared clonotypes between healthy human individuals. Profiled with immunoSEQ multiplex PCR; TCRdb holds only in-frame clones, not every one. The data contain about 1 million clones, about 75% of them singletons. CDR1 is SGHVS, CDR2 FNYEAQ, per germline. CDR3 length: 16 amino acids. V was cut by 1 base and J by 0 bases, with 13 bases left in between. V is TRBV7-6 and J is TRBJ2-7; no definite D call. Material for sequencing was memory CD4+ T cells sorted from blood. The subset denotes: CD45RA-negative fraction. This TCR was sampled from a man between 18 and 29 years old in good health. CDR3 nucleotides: TGTGCCAGCAGCTTAGGTGGTCAGTTGAGCTCCTACGAGCAGTACTTC. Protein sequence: CASSLGGQLSSYEQYF.